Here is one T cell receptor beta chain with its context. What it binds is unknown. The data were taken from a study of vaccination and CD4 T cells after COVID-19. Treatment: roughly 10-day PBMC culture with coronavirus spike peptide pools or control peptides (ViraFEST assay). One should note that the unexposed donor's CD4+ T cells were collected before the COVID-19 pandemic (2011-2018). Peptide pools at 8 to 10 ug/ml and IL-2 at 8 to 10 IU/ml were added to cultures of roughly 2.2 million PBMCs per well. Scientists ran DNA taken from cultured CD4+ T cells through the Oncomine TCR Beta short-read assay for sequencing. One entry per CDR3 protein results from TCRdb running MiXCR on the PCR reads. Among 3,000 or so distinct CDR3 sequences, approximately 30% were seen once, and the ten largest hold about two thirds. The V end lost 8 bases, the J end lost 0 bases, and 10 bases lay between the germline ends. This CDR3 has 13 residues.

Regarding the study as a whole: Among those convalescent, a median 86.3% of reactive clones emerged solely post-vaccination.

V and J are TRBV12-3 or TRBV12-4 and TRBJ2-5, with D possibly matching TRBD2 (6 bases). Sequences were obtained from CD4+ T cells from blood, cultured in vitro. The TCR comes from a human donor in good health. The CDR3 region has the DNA TGTGCCAGCGCCGGGACTCACCAAGAGACCCAGTACTTC. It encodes CASAGTHQETQYF.